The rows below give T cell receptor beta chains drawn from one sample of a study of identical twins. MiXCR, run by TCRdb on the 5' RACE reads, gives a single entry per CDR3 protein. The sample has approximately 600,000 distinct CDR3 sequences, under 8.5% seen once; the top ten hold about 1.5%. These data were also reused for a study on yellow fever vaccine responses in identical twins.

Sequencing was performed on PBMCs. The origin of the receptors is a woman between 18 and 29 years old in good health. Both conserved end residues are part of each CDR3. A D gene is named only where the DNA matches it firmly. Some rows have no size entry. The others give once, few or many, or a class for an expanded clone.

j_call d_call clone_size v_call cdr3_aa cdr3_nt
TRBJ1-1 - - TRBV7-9 CASSYQNTEAFF TGTGCCAGCAGTTACCAGAACACTGAAGCTTTCTTT
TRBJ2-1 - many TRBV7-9 CASSPQGISYNEQFF TGTGCCAGCAGCCCACAGGGCATCTCCTACAATGAGCAGTTCTTC
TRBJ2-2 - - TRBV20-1 CSAPLVKGINTGELFF TGCAGTGCCCCGCTCGTGAAGGGGATAAACACCGGGGAGCTGTTTTTT
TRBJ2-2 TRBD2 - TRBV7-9 CASSSLAGVVGELFF TGTGCCAGCAGCTCACTAGCGGGAGTGGTCGGGGAGCTGTTTTTT
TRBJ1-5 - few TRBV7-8 CASSQDRPETRNSNQPQHF TGTGCCAGCAGCCAGGACAGACCTGAGACCCGCAATAGCAATCAGCCCCAGCATTTT
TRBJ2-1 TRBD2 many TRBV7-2 CASSLVVLAGANEQFF TGTGCCAGCAGCTTAGTGGTTCTAGCGGGAGCCAATGAGCAGTTCTTC
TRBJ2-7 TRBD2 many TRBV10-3 CAISDVAGAEYEQYF TGTGCCATCAGTGATGTAGCGGGAGCGGAGTACGAGCAGTACTTC
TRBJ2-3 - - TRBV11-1 CASSLGSSGTPSTDTQYF TGTGCCAGCAGCTTAGGGTCCTCCGGGACGCCCAGCACAGATACGCAGTATTTT
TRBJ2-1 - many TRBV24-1 CATSGSAGRASYNEQFF TGTGCCACCAGTGGGTCTGCGGGGCGAGCCTCCTACAATGAGCAGTTCTTC
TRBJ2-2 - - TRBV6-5 CASSYFGGGGGGTGELFF TGTGCCAGCAGTTACTTTGGTGGAGGGGGCGGGGGAACCGGGGAGCTGTTTTTT
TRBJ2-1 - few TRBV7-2 CASSPRVSFNEQFF TGTGCCAGCAGCCCGCGGGTTTCTTTCAATGAGCAGTTCTTC
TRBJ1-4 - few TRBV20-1 CSARPTVGMGEKLFF TGCAGTGCACGCCCCACCGTCGGTATGGGGGAAAAACTGTTTTTT
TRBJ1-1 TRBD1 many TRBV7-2 CASSLAPGQVNTEAFF TGTGCCAGCAGCTTAGCGCCGGGACAGGTGAACACTGAAGCTTTCTTT
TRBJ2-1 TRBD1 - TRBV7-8 CASSLGSGGQGTYEQFF TGTGCCAGCAGCTTAGGGAGCGGGGGACAGGGGACGTATGAGCAGTTCTTC
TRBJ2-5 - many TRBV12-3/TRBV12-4 CASSFAKTQYF TGTGCCAGCAGCTTCGCTAAGACCCAGTACTTC
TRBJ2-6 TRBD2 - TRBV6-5 CASSYDRGAGANVLTF TGTGCCAGCAGTTACGACCGGGGGGCTGGGGCCAACGTCCTGACTTTC
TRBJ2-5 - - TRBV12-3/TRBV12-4 CASRGTLRGPEETQYF TGTGCCAGCAGGGGGACTCTTCGGGGCCCTGAAGAGACCCAGTACTTC
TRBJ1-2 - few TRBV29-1 CSVEGFADKNYGYTF TGCAGCGTTGAAGGTTTCGCCGACAAGAACTATGGCTACACCTTC
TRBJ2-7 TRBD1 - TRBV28 CASSLGWTGALKQYF TGTGCCAGCAGTTTAGGGTGGACAGGGGCGTTGAAGCAGTACTTC
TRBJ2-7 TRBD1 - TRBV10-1 CASSEGGTGTYEQYF TGCGCCAGCAGTGAGGGGGGGACAGGGACCTACGAGCAGTACTTC
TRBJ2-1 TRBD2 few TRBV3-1 CASSQDRLAGGPIF TGTGCCAGCAGCCAAGATCGCCTAGCGGGGGGGCCGATCTTC
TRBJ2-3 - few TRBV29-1 CSLRDNTDTQYF TGCAGCCTCCGGGACAACACAGATACGCAGTATTTT
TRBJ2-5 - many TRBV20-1 CSARFAYQETQYF TGCAGTGCTAGATTCGCATACCAAGAGACCCAGTACTTC
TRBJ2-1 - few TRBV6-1 CASSEPGTPYNEQFF TGTGCCAGCAGTGAACCCGGAACTCCCTACAATGAGCAGTTCTTC
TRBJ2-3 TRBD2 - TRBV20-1 CSARTSGGLSGPDTQYF TGCAGTGCTAGAACTAGCGGGGGACTCAGTGGTCCAGATACGCAGTATTTT
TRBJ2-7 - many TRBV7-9 CASSTRGRYEQYF TGTGCCAGCAGCACGCGGGGCCGCTACGAGCAGTACTTC
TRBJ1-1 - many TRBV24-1 CATSDLSGEAFF TGTGCCACCAGTGATTTGTCGGGAGAAGCTTTCTTT
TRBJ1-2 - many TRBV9 CASSEDKDYGYTF TGTGCCAGCAGCGAGGACAAGGACTATGGCTACACCTTC
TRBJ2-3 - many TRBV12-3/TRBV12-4 CASGPRGTDTQYF TGTGCCAGCGGACCCCGTGGCACAGATACGCAGTATTTT
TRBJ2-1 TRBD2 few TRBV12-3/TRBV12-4 CASSLSQLAGVFNEQFF TGTGCCAGCAGCCTCTCCCAACTAGCGGGAGTGTTCAATGAGCAGTTCTTC
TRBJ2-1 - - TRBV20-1 CSAPPARSNNEQFF TGCAGTGCACCACCGGCTAGAAGTAACAATGAGCAGTTCTTC
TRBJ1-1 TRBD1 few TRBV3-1 CASSQDQGGAEAFF TGTGCCAGCAGCCAAGACCAGGGGGGGGCTGAAGCTTTCTTT
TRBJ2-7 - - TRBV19 CASSVIGDEQYF TGTGCCAGTAGCGTCATTGGCGACGAGCAGTACTTC
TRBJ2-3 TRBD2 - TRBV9 CASSVIAGVNTDTQYF TGTGCCAGCAGCGTGATAGCGGGAGTGAACACAGATACGCAGTATTTT
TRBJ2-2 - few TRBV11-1 CASSPSSGELFF TGTGCCAGCAGCCCCTCCTCCGGGGAGCTGTTTTTT
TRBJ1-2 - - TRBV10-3 CAISQTGVGYTF TGTGCCATCAGTCAGACAGGTGTTGGCTACACCTTC
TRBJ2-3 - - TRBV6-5 CASSNQLARTDTQYF TGTGCCAGCAGTAACCAACTAGCTCGCACAGATACGCAGTATTTT
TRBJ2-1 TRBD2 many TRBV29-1 CSVEGLAGGSYNEQFF TGCAGCGTTGAGGGACTAGCGGGAGGGTCCTACAATGAGCAGTTCTTC
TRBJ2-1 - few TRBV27 CASSWLGAAYNEQFF TGTGCCAGCAGTTGGCTAGGGGCCGCCTACAATGAGCAGTTCTTC